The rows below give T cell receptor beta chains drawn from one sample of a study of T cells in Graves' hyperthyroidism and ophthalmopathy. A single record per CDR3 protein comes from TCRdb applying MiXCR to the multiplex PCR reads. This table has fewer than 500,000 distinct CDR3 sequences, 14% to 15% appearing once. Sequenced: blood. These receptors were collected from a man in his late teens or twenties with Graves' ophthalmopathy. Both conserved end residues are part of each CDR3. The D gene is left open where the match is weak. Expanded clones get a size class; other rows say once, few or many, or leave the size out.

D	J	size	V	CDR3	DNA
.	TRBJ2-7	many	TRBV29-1	CSVEGLFQGSYEQYF	TGCAGCGTTGAAGGGTTGTTCCAGGGGTCCTACGAGCAGTACTTC
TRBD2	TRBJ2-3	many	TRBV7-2	CASSLVSGGAGDTQYF	TGTGCCAGCAGCTTAGTAAGCGGGGGGGCCGGAGATACGCAGTATTTT
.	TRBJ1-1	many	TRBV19	CASRTGWNTEAFF	TGTGCCAGTAGAACAGGGTGGAACACTGAAGCTTTCTTT
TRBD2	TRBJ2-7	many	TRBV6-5	CASSYRRGGADDYEQYF	TGTGCCAGCAGTTACCGACGCGGGGGGGCAGATGACTACGAGCAGTACTTC
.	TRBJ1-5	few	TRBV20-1	CSARRVPGQPQHF	TGCAGTGCTAGGAGGGTACCCGGTCAGCCCCAGCATTTT
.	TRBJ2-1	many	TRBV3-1	CASSQTYNEQFF	TGTGCCAGCAGCCAGACCTACAATGAGCAGTTCTTC
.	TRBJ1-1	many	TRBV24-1	CATSDGGGTEAFF	TGTGCCACCAGTGATGGCGGGGGCACTGAAGCTTTCTTT
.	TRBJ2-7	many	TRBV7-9	CASSTRDGPYEQYF	TGTGCCAGCAGCACTCGGGACGGACCCTACGAGCAGTACTTC
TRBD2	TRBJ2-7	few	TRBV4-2	CASSQALAGGTYEQYF	TGTGCCAGCAGCCAAGCCTTAGCGGGAGGCACCTACGAGCAGTACTTC
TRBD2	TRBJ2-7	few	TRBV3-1	CASSQGSSGPCEQYF	TGTGCCAGCAGCCAAGGTTCTAGCGGCCCCTGCGAGCAGTACTTC
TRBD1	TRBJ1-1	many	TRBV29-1	CSAQGAGNTEAFF	TGCAGCGCGCAGGGGGCGGGGAACACTGAAGCTTTCTTT
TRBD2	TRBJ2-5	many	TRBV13	CASSARLAGEQETQYF	TGTGCCAGCAGCGCACGACTAGCGGGAGAGCAAGAGACCCAGTACTTC
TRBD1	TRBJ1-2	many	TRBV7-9	CASSLAGGLANYGYTF	TGTGCCAGCAGCTTGGCAGGGGGCTTAGCTAACTATGGCTACACCTTC
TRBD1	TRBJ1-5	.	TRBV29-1	CSARDSGNQPQHF	TGCAGCGCACGGGACAGCGGCAATCAGCCCCAGCATTTT
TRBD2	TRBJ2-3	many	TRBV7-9	CASSLLAGGPSTDTQYF	TGTGCCAGCAGCTTACTAGCGGGAGGCCCTAGCACAGATACGCAGTATTTT
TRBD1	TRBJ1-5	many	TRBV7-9	CASSEQGYQPQHF	TGTGCCAGCAGCGAACAGGGGTATCAGCCCCAGCATTTT
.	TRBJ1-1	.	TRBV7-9	CASSFLSGEAFF	TGTGCCAGCAGCTTCTTAAGTGGTGAAGCTTTCTTT
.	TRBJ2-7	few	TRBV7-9	CASSLEMGYYEQYF	TGTGCCAGCAGCTTAGAGATGGGCTACTACGAGCAGTACTTC
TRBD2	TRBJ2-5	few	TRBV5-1	CASSLVAGEETQYF	TGCGCCAGCAGCTTGGTGGCGGGGGAAGAGACCCAGTACTTC
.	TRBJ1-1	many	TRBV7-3	CASTSQGGTEAFF	TGTGCCAGCACTTCTCAGGGTGGCACTGAAGCTTTCTTT
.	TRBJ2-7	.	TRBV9	CASSLGRAGQSLSSYEQYF	TGTGCCAGCTCACTCGGCCGGGCGGGCCAGTCCCTCTCCTCCTACGAGCAGTACTTC
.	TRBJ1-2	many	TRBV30	CASQRRVWGYTF	TGTGCCTCTCAACGGCGGGTATGGGGCTACACCTTC
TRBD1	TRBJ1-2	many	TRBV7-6	CASSFRTGEYGYTF	TGTGCCAGCAGCTTCCGGACAGGAGAGTATGGCTACACCTTC
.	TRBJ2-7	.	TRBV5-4	CASSLLMGGYEQYF	TGTGCCAGCAGCTTGTTAATGGGAGGCTACGAGCAGTACTTC
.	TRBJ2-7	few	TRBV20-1	CSARDGQRGYEQYF	TGCAGTGCTAGAGATGGCCAGAGGGGATACGAGCAGTACTTC
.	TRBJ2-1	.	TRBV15	CATSREVWGLRCEQFF	TGTGCCACCAGCAGAGAAGTTTGGGGCCTTCGATGCGAGCAGTTCTTC
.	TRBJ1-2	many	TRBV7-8	CASSLAVGIYGYTF	TGTGCCAGCAGCTTAGCAGTGGGGATCTATGGCTACACCTTC
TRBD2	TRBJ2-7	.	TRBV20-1	CSAGREGYEQYF	TGCTCTGCGGGGCGGGAGGGTTACGAGCAGTACTTC
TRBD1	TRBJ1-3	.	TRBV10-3	CAISGPGDRGLGNTIYF	TGTGCCATCAGTGGGCCCGGGGACAGGGGGCTTGGAAACACCATATATTTT
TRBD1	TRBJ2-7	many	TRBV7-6	CASSLVTGAYEQYF	TGTGCCAGCAGCTTAGTTACAGGGGCCTACGAGCAGTACTTC
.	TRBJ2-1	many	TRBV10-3	CAISGLDEQFF	TGTGCCATCAGTGGACTAGATGAGCAGTTCTTC
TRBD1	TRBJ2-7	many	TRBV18	CASSDGQGASYEQYF	TGTGCCAGCTCAGATGGACAGGGGGCCTCCTACGAGCAGTACTTC
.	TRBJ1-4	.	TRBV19	CASSIGTLEGEKLFF	TGTGCCAGTAGTATAGGGACCTTGGAAGGTGAAAAACTGTTTTTT
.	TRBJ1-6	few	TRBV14	CASSHRDQNNSPLHF	TGTGCCAGCAGCCACCGGGACCAGAATAATTCACCCCTCCACTTT
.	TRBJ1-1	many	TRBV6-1	CAITWGSMNTEAFF	TGTGCCATCACCTGGGGCAGTATGAACACTGAAGCTTTCTTT
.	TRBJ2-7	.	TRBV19	CASSIRVHYEQYF	TGTGCCAGTAGTATCCGTGTCCACTACGAGCAGTACTTC
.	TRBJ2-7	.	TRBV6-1	CASIHLGEAPYEQYF	TGTGCCAGCATCCACCTGGGAGAGGCACCCTACGAGCAGTACTTC